The subject of this entry is one T cell receptor (beta chain). Some clones are missing from TCRdb's copy, which holds only in-frame ones; the method was immunoSEQ multiplex PCR. The sample contains some 150,000 clones, roughly nine tenths of which appear only once. Trimming pared 3 bases from V and 1 base from J, leaving 16 bases between. This CDR3 region has 16 residues. Germline V gives CDR1 MDHEN, CDR2 SYDVKM. The sample belongs to a study of T cell responses to AZD1222 COVID-19 vaccine. Sequencing used peripheral blood, obtained on day 0 of AZD1222 vaccination. The receptor was derived from an adult in good health. The rearrangement uses TRBV28 and TRBJ2-7; D perhaps matches TRBD2 (5 bases). In nucleotides, the CDR3 is TGTGCCAGCAGTTTTTCGTACGGACTCTTATCCTACGAGCAGTACTTC. It specifies CASSFSYGLLSYEQYF. The complete variable domain, with remaining parts taken from reference TRBV28 and TRBJ2-7, reads DVKVTQSSRYLVKRTGEKVFLECVQDMDHENMFWYRQDPGLGLRLIYFSYDVKMKEKGDIPEGYSVSREKKERFSLILESASTNQTSMYLCASSFSYGLLSYEQYFGPGTRLTVT.